Shown below are 4 T cell receptor beta chains from a single sample sequenced in a study of CD4 T cell repertoires in COVID-19 (dated by TCRdb to the early 2020s). The library was built by means of the immunoSEQ multiplex PCR assay. This is the immuneACCESS table as TCRdb keeps it, with only in-frame sequences that have V and J called. A part of the clones is gone; compared with another copy, unresolved V genes explain less than half, and the rest is unexplained. Present in this sample are some 71,000 clones, 83% of which were seen just once. The top ten hold over 0.45% of the sample. The time point label, read with the paper, signifies: sample from a COVID-19-recovered individual after infection. The sequenced sample was CD4+ T cells from peripheral blood, obtained after recovery from COVID-19. These receptors all stem from a human donor who had COVID-19.

This clone has a handful of counts. The chain uses TRBV6-1 and TRBJ2-5, with 9 bases fitting TRBD2. The germline V gene has CDR1 MNHNS and CDR2 SASEGT. The CDR3 is made up of 19 amino acids. V shed 0 bases, J shed 0 bases, and the junction held 11 bases outside the gene matches. In DNA form, the CDR3 reads TGTGCCAGCAGTGAAGCCTCCCCCGGGCTAGCGGGATACCAAGAGACCCAGTACTTC. Amino acid sequence: CASSEASPGLAGYQETQYF.

Here the CDR3 reads CALSVGGGWMETQYF. Written as DNA, the CDR3 is TGTGCCCTCTCCGTGGGGGGAGGGTGGATGGAGACCCAGTACTTC. The rearrangement uses TRBV5-4 and TRBJ2-5; TRBD2 matches 7 bases. The ends lost 10 bases at V and 5 bases at J; junction bases unmatched: 17. CDR3 size: 15 residues. Germline values: CDR1 SGHNT, CDR2 YYREEE (reference sequence).

This rearrangement joins TRBV6-1 to TRBJ2-7; TRBD2 matches at 9 bases. J lost 1 base, V lost 2 bases, and 3 bases had no gene match. CDR1 MNHNS and CDR2 SASEGT come from the germline V gene. The CDR3 has 15 residues. The CDR3: CASSESLAGSYEQYF. The CDR3 DNA sequence: TGTGCCAGCAGTGAATCCCTAGCGGGGTCCTACGAGCAGTACTTC.

Concerning this clone: The junction departs from germline at one end; a sequencing error may be responsible. The gene calls are TRBV7-2 and TRBJ2-7; 10 nucleotides align to TRBD2. The germline gives CDR1 SGHTA, CDR2 FQGNSA. The CDR3 runs to 15 residues. The CDR3 DNA sequence: TGTGCCAGCAGCATCTGGACTAGCGGAGCCCGCAATATGCACTTC. The encoded protein is CASSIWTSGARNMHF.